This is a list of T cell receptor beta chains from one sample in a study of human T cells and chemical hapten exposure. TCRdb analysed the RACE reads with MiXCR anew, one entry per CDR3 protein. Among around 130,000 distinct CDR3 sequences listed, about 11% were seen once. Sequences were derived from whole blood, sampled in connection with sensitization to the hapten diphenylcyclopropenone (DPC). Receptors were obtained from a woman in her forties or fifties with alopecia areata. Some clones in this sample may be carry-over from other donors' samples. The CDR3 runs from the conserved cysteine through the conserved F or W. Fields, in order: V gene, J gene, clone size, D gene, CDR3 DNA, CDR3 protein. D genes are given only for firm matches. Expanded clones get a size class; other rows say once, few or many, or leave the size out.

V gene: TRBV20-1; J gene: TRBJ1-1; clone size: NA; D gene: NA; CDR3 DNA: TGCAGTACGTCCGAGGAGACTAAAGCTTTCTTT; CDR3 protein: CSTSEETKAFF
V gene: TRBV7-9; J gene: TRBJ1-2; clone size: NA; D gene: TRBD1; CDR3 DNA: TGTGCCAGCAGCCCGAGCAGGGGGAATGGCTACACCTTC; CDR3 protein: CASSPSRGNGYTF
V gene: TRBV2; J gene: TRBJ1-6; clone size: NA; D gene: TRBD1; CDR3 DNA: TGTGCCAGCATTTGGCGTGGACAGGATAATTCACCCCTCCACTTT; CDR3 protein: CASIWRGQDNSPLHF
V gene: TRBV29-1; J gene: TRBJ2-3; clone size: few; D gene: NA; CDR3 DNA: TGCAGCGTTGTGAGGCCTGGCACAGATACGCAGTATTTT; CDR3 protein: CSVVRPGTDTQYF
V gene: TRBV7-6; J gene: TRBJ1-1; clone size: NA; D gene: NA; CDR3 DNA: TGTGCCAGCAGCTTGGCCGACGGAACTGAAGCTTTCTTT; CDR3 protein: CASSLADGTEAFF
V gene: TRBV3-1; J gene: TRBJ2-1; clone size: few; D gene: NA; CDR3 DNA: TGTGCCAGCAGCCAAGATTGGGTAGCGGTCCGCAATGAGCAGTTCTTC; CDR3 protein: CASSQDWVAVRNEQFF
V gene: TRBV12-3/TRBV12-4; J gene: TRBJ2-1; clone size: once; D gene: NA; CDR3 DNA: TGTGCCAGCATCCCCATGACAGGATACAATGAGCAGTTCTTC; CDR3 protein: CASIPMTGYNEQFF
V gene: TRBV9; J gene: TRBJ1-2; clone size: few; D gene: NA; CDR3 DNA: TGTGCCAGCAGCGGAGACCGCTATGGCTACACCTTC; CDR3 protein: CASSGDRYGYTF
V gene: TRBV27; J gene: TRBJ1-2; clone size: few; D gene: TRBD1; CDR3 DNA: TGTGCCAGCAGAGAATCGTCAGGGGGTTCCTCCTATGGCTACACCTTC; CDR3 protein: CASRESSGGSSYGYTF
V gene: TRBV12-3/TRBV12-4; J gene: TRBJ1-1; clone size: few; D gene: NA; CDR3 DNA: TGTGCCAGCAGTTTACCGTCCGGGAGGGGGGGGAGTAGCACTGAAGCTTTCTTT; CDR3 protein: CASSLPSGRGGSSTEAFF
V gene: TRBV28; J gene: TRBJ1-6; clone size: NA; D gene: NA; CDR3 DNA: TGTGCCAGCACCCTGGGCCGACCGGGCGGTTCACCCCTCCACTTT; CDR3 protein: CASTLGRPGGSPLHF
V gene: TRBV10-2; J gene: TRBJ2-7; clone size: NA; D gene: NA; CDR3 DNA: TGCGCCAGCAGTGCCCGATTCGAGCAGTACTTC; CDR3 protein: CASSARFEQYF
V gene: TRBV12-3/TRBV12-4; J gene: TRBJ2-4; clone size: NA; D gene: NA; CDR3 DNA: TGTGCCAGCAGTTTGCAGCAGGGCCTCAAAAACATTCAGTACTTC; CDR3 protein: CASSLQQGLKNIQYF
V gene: TRBV12-3/TRBV12-4; J gene: TRBJ1-2; clone size: few; D gene: NA; CDR3 DNA: TGTGCCAGCAGTTTAGGCGGCAGGGCCCAGGGCTACACCTTC; CDR3 protein: CASSLGGRAQGYTF
V gene: TRBV12-3/TRBV12-4; J gene: TRBJ1-1; clone size: many; D gene: TRBD1; CDR3 DNA: TGTGCCAGCAGTCCAGGGGGCTCCAGGAACACTGAAGCTTTCTTT; CDR3 protein: CASSPGGSRNTEAFF
V gene: TRBV5-1; J gene: TRBJ2-1; clone size: few; D gene: NA; CDR3 DNA: TGCGCCAGCAGCTTGACCAGGCCGGGGGAGCAGTTCTTC; CDR3 protein: CASSLTRPGEQFF
V gene: TRBV6-6; J gene: TRBJ2-7; clone size: many; D gene: TRBD2; CDR3 DNA: TGTGCCAGCAGTCCCGGACTAGCGGGGGGATCCTACGAGCAGTACTTC; CDR3 protein: CASSPGLAGGSYEQYF
V gene: TRBV4-2; J gene: TRBJ2-1; clone size: few; D gene: TRBD2; CDR3 DNA: TGTGCCAGCAGCCAAGAGGGACTAGCGGGAGGGGGCAATGAGCAGTTCTTC; CDR3 protein: CASSQEGLAGGGNEQFF
V gene: TRBV3-1; J gene: TRBJ2-7; clone size: NA; D gene: TRBD1; CDR3 DNA: TGTGCCAGCAGCCAAGAAGGCGGACAGGGCCAGCAGTACTTC; CDR3 protein: CASSQEGGQGQQYF
V gene: TRBV20-1; J gene: TRBJ1-1; clone size: few; D gene: NA; CDR3 DNA: TGCAGTGTTAGACCCGGAGGTGACACTGAAGCTTTCTTT; CDR3 protein: CSVRPGGDTEAFF
V gene: TRBV20-1; J gene: TRBJ2-1; clone size: many; D gene: TRBD1; CDR3 DNA: TGCAGTGCTGAGGATGGGACAGGGGTCCGACGGGGGGATGAGCAGTTCTTC; CDR3 protein: CSAEDGTGVRRGDEQFF
V gene: TRBV2; J gene: TRBJ1-6; clone size: NA; D gene: NA; CDR3 DNA: TGTGCCAGCAGTGAGGGGGCAGGAGCGAATTCACCCCTCCACTTT; CDR3 protein: CASSEGAGANSPLHF
V gene: TRBV10-3; J gene: TRBJ2-3; clone size: few; D gene: NA; CDR3 DNA: TGTGCCATCAGTAGCTCCACAGATACGCAGTATTTT; CDR3 protein: CAISSSTDTQYF
V gene: TRBV10-3; J gene: TRBJ1-6; clone size: few; D gene: TRBD1; CDR3 DNA: TGTGCCATCAGTGCGGACAGGAATAATTCACCCCTCCACTTT; CDR3 protein: CAISADRNNSPLHF
V gene: TRBV10-3; J gene: TRBJ2-1; clone size: few; D gene: NA; CDR3 DNA: TGTGCCATCAGTGAGTCGAATCACCGGAGCAGGTCGGCTGGTGAGCAGTTCTTC; CDR3 protein: CAISESNHRSRSAGEQFF
V gene: TRBV5-1; J gene: TRBJ2-7; clone size: NA; D gene: TRBD2; CDR3 DNA: TGCGCCAGCAGCTTCCTGACTAGCGACTCCTACGAGCAGTACTTC; CDR3 protein: CASSFLTSDSYEQYF
V gene: TRBV28; J gene: TRBJ2-1; clone size: NA; D gene: TRBD2; CDR3 DNA: TGTGCCACCTTGACTAGCGGGAGTTGGAATGAGCAGTTCTTC; CDR3 protein: CATLTSGSWNEQFF
V gene: TRBV28; J gene: TRBJ2-5; clone size: NA; D gene: TRBD2; CDR3 DNA: TGTGCCAGCTCACGAGGGCGAGCGGGAGAGGAGACCCAGTACTTC; CDR3 protein: CASSRGRAGEETQYF
V gene: TRBV6-2/TRBV6-3; J gene: TRBJ1-2; clone size: few; D gene: NA; CDR3 DNA: TGTGCCAGCAGTTACTCGACCGCTAGCTACACCTTC; CDR3 protein: CASSYSTASYTF
V gene: TRBV20-1; J gene: TRBJ2-4; clone size: many; D gene: TRBD2; CDR3 DNA: TGCAGTGCGGGACTAGCGGGGATGGACAAAAACATTCAGTACTTC; CDR3 protein: CSAGLAGMDKNIQYF
V gene: TRBV5-4; J gene: TRBJ2-3; clone size: few; D gene: TRBD2; CDR3 DNA: TGTGCCAGCAGCCCGGGGACGACCGGCGGGGGGGCAGATACGCAGTATTTT; CDR3 protein: CASSPGTTGGGADTQYF
V gene: TRBV7-2; J gene: TRBJ2-3; clone size: NA; D gene: TRBD2; CDR3 DNA: TGTGCCAGCAGCTCGCCCCCACTAGCGGGAGGGGGGGATACGCAGTATTTT; CDR3 protein: CASSSPPLAGGGDTQYF
V gene: TRBV12-3/TRBV12-4; J gene: TRBJ2-7; clone size: NA; D gene: TRBD2; CDR3 DNA: TGTGCCAGCAGTGGAGCGGGAACCTACGAGCAGTACTTC; CDR3 protein: CASSGAGTYEQYF
V gene: TRBV28; J gene: TRBJ1-4; clone size: NA; D gene: NA; CDR3 DNA: TGTGCCACCCGCGTGGGGGGGAATTCTAATGAAAAACTGTTTTTT; CDR3 protein: CATRVGGNSNEKLFF
V gene: TRBV6-6; J gene: TRBJ1-1; clone size: few; D gene: TRBD1; CDR3 DNA: TGTGCCAGCGGGGGACAGGGGAACACTGAAGCTTTCTTT; CDR3 protein: CASGGQGNTEAFF
V gene: TRBV7-2; J gene: TRBJ2-7; clone size: many; D gene: NA; CDR3 DNA: TGTGCCAGCAGCTCTGGGCCCTACGAGCAGTACTTC; CDR3 protein: CASSSGPYEQYF
V gene: TRBV30; J gene: TRBJ2-2; clone size: few; D gene: NA; CDR3 DNA: TGTGCCTGGAGTGTAGTTTCCATGACGGTCCGAGGGACCGGGGAGCTGTTTTTT; CDR3 protein: CAWSVVSMTVRGTGELFF
V gene: TRBV27; J gene: TRBJ2-5; clone size: few; D gene: NA; CDR3 DNA: TGTGCCAGCAGTTATCACTTCCCTGAGACCCAGTACTTC; CDR3 protein: CASSYHFPETQYF
V gene: TRBV12-3/TRBV12-4; J gene: TRBJ1-1; clone size: few; D gene: NA; CDR3 DNA: TGTGCCAGCAGTTTACTATCAGCCGCTAACACTGAAGCTTTCTTT; CDR3 protein: CASSLLSAANTEAFF
V gene: TRBV20-1; J gene: TRBJ2-3; clone size: many; D gene: NA; CDR3 DNA: TGCAGTGGAGGCGGGGCCCGCACAGATACGCAGTATTTT; CDR3 protein: CSGGGARTDTQYF
V gene: TRBV29-1; J gene: TRBJ1-1; clone size: NA; D gene: TRBD1; CDR3 DNA: TGCAGCTCCGGGGTCACAGGGGGAAGGACTGAAGCTTTCTTT; CDR3 protein: CSSGVTGGRTEAFF
V gene: TRBV27; J gene: TRBJ2-1; clone size: few; D gene: NA; CDR3 DNA: TGTGCCAGCAGCCCCTCCCGAAGGAATGAGCAGTTCTTC; CDR3 protein: CASSPSRRNEQFF
V gene: TRBV3-1; J gene: TRBJ2-7; clone size: few; D gene: NA; CDR3 DNA: TGTGCCAGCAGCCAAGATATAGGGTTCTCCTACGAGCAGTACTTC; CDR3 protein: CASSQDIGFSYEQYF
V gene: TRBV5-1; J gene: TRBJ2-1; clone size: many; D gene: TRBD2; CDR3 DNA: TGCGCCAGCAGCTTGGCGGGACTAGACGGGGTCAATGAGCAGTTCTTC; CDR3 protein: CASSLAGLDGVNEQFF
V gene: TRBV6-1; J gene: TRBJ1-4; clone size: NA; D gene: TRBD1; CDR3 DNA: TGTGCCAGCAGTGACCGGACAGGGGGAGGTAATGAAAAACTGTTTTTT; CDR3 protein: CASSDRTGGGNEKLFF
V gene: TRBV20-1; J gene: TRBJ1-5; clone size: NA; D gene: TRBD1; CDR3 DNA: TGCAGTGCTAGAGATAGAACAGGGGGCTTCAATCAGCCCCAGCATTTT; CDR3 protein: CSARDRTGGFNQPQHF
V gene: TRBV12-3/TRBV12-4; J gene: TRBJ1-5; clone size: NA; D gene: NA; CDR3 DNA: TGTGCCAGCACCCCCAGAGGAGCTCAGCCCCAGCATTTT; CDR3 protein: CASTPRGAQPQHF
V gene: TRBV3-1; J gene: TRBJ1-1; clone size: many; D gene: TRBD1; CDR3 DNA: TGTGCCAGCAGCCTATTGCGACAGGGCCTAGCGAACACTGAAGCTTTCTTT; CDR3 protein: CASSLLRQGLANTEAFF
V gene: TRBV5-1; J gene: TRBJ1-1; clone size: NA; D gene: NA; CDR3 DNA: TGCGCCAGCAGCCCCTCCCACCGGGGAACTGAAGCTTTCTTT; CDR3 protein: CASSPSHRGTEAFF
V gene: TRBV12-3/TRBV12-4; J gene: TRBJ1-1; clone size: NA; D gene: NA; CDR3 DNA: TGTGCCAGCAGTCTGCCCAGAGGCTACACTGAAGCTTTCTTT; CDR3 protein: CASSLPRGYTEAFF
V gene: TRBV29-1; J gene: TRBJ2-3; clone size: few; D gene: TRBD1; CDR3 DNA: TGCAGCGTTGATTTGACAGGGGCAGATACGCAGTATTTT; CDR3 protein: CSVDLTGADTQYF
V gene: TRBV21-1; J gene: TRBJ2-7; clone size: many; D gene: NA; CDR3 DNA: TGTGCCAGCAGCAAAGGACTGATCCGCGACGAGCAGTACTTC; CDR3 protein: CASSKGLIRDEQYF
V gene: TRBV12-3/TRBV12-4; J gene: TRBJ2-7; clone size: many; D gene: NA; CDR3 DNA: TGTGCCAGCAGTACTGCCTACGAGCAGTACTTC; CDR3 protein: CASSTAYEQYF
V gene: TRBV20-1; J gene: TRBJ2-5; clone size: NA; D gene: NA; CDR3 DNA: TGCAGTGCTAGGAGGTATCGGAACCGCCAAGAGACCCAGTACTTC; CDR3 protein: CSARRYRNRQETQYF